This TCR beta chain is from a study of shared clonotypes between healthy human individuals. Whole-study context: The people who gave samples were a couple of women and a few men aged 18 to 49.

The germline CDR1 and CDR2 sequences are MNHNY and SVGAGI (reference sequence). J was trimmed by 0 bases and V by 3 bases; bases with no gene match: 5. The CDR3 loop spans 15 amino acids. The donors, healthy adults who were HIV-negative, had experienced no recent acute infections or vaccinations. Regarding the study as a whole: The sampled material consisted only of blood, and tissue repertoires are likely to differ.

Concerning this clone itself: The antigen remains unidentified.

Amplification in unsorted PBMC replicate PCRs started from around 330 ng DNA, which equals tens of thousands of T cell genomes. Assay: immunoSEQ multiplex PCR; the TCRdb copy retains only in-frame clones and omits some. The sample holds 550,000 to 600,000 clones; roughly 72% are singletons and the top ten take approximately 12%. The V gene is TRBV6-6, the J gene TRBJ2-7, with 7 bases that match TRBD1. The sequence was collected from a woman between 40 and 55 years old in good health. Some clones in this sample may be carry-over from other donors' samples. Sample: PBMCs. The CDR3 protein is CASSYVRDSSYEQYF. In nucleotides, the CDR3 is TGTGCCAGCAGTTATGTCCGGGACAGCTCCTACGAGCAGTACTTC.